The T cell receptor beta chain under discussion was sequenced for a study of blood T cell repertoires in COVID-19. Study background: Whether acute or convalescent, the COVID-19 samples came from the United States, Italy and Spain. PBMCs, B-cell-depleted T cells, or T cells were the source of the cDNA or gDNA that made up the material.

Germline loops: CDR1 LNHDA, CDR2 SQIVND (reference sequence). Trimming at V came to 6 bases and at J to 5 bases, leaving 7 bases not matched to a gene. The length of the CDR3 is 14 residues. Original handling: By means of reference gene primer amplification, nucleated cell counts were estimated. Libraries were prepared by immunoSEQ multiplex PCR; TCRdb keeps only in-frame clonotypes and omits some of them. From that table come the V and J calls and clone size; the DNA was used to work out D and trimming. The repertoire includes around 140,000 clones, approximately 88% of them detected once, and 4.5% to 6% sits in the top ten.

The sample taken for sequencing was peripheral blood. The chain combines TRBV19 with TRBJ1-1, with TRBD1 identical over 9 bases. This receptor was identified in a human donor in a cohort sampled during active COVID-19. Here the CDR3 reads CASSQGQGETEAFF. In DNA, the CDR3 is TGTGCCAGTAGCCAGGGACAGGGTGAGACTGAAGCTTTCTTT.